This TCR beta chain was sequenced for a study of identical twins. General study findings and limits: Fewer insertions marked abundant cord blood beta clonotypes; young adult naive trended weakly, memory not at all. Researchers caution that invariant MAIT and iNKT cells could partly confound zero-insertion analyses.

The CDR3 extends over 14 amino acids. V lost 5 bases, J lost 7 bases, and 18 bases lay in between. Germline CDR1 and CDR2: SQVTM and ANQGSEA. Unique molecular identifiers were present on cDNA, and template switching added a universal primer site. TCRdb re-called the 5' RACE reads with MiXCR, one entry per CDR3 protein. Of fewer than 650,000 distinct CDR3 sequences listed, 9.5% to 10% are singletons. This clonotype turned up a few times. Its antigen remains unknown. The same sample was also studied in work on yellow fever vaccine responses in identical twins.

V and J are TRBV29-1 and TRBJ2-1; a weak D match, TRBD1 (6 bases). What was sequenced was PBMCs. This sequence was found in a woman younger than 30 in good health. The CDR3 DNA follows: TGCAGCGTTTGGAAAAAGGACAGTAGTAATGAGCAGTTCTTC. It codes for CSVWKKDSSNEQFF.